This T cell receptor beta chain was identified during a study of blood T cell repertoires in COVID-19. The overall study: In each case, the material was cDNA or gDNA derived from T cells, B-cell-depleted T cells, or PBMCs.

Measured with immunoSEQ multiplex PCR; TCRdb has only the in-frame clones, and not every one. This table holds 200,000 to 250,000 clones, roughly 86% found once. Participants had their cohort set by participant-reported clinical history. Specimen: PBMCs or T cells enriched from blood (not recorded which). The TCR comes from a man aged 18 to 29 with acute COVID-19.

The CDR3 DNA follows: TGTGCCAGCAGCTCCGGGAGGGCCGTAGATACGCAGTATTTT. Amino acid sequence: CASSSGRAVDTQYF. The chain recombines TRBV11-2 with TRBJ2-3; 8 bases map to TRBD2. The V gene end was trimmed by 4 bases and the J gene end by 5 bases; junction bases not matched to a gene: 5. This CDR3 contains 14 residues. Germline CDR1 and CDR2: SGHAT and FQNNGV.